This entry describes one T cell receptor (beta chain). Its matching antigen is unknown. TCRdb reprocessed the RT-PCR reads with MiXCR, giving one entry per CDR3 protein. The sample comprises roughly 620,000 distinct CDR3 sequences, about 11% of which are singletons, and approximately 11% rests with the top ten. This entry is derived from a study of response to subunit inactivated influenza vaccine. Overall study findings and caveats: With each seasonal influenza vaccination, the authors suggested, few new T cells are recruited.

Germline V CDR1 and CDR2: SGHTA, FQGNSA. The CDR3 is 14 amino acids. Trimming stripped 5 bases from V and 2 bases from J, with 11 bases between. These records were also assigned to another study, of T cells expressing NK-cell markers. This second report adds: TCR beta cDNA was generated via 5'RACE template switching incorporating UMIs. Researchers report these clonotypes also headed the CD3+CD56-NKG2C+ fraction in a few donors.

The sequence derives from a man in his fifties who received an inactivated influenza vaccine. This sample comprised PBMCs from blood, obtained on the day of vaccination. This chain joins TRBV7-2 and TRBJ2-3, with a tentative D call TRBD2 (6 bases). The CDR3 DNA sequence: TGTGCCAGCAGCCTACAGCGGGCCACAGATACGCAGTATTTT. This gives the protein CASSLQRATDTQYF.